What follows is one TCR beta chain and its context. The data stem from a study of cytomegalovirus exposure and HLA in healthy donors. The CDR3 sequence is 13 residues long. V was pared by 3 bases and J by 3 bases, with 9 bases between. In germline, CDR1 is SGHNT, CDR2 YYREEE (reference sequence). The PCR used 60 Vbeta and 13 Jbeta primers. TCRdb's copy holds only in-frame clones and misses some; the assay was immunoSEQ multiplex PCR. The table records approximately 100,000 clones, around 85% of them present only once. This TCR came from a man aged 25 to 45 in good health and CMV-seronegative. The sequencing input was PBMCs. V is TRBV5-4 and J is TRBJ1-1, with a weak D call TRBD1 (5 bases). Here the CDR3 reads CASSSSGDTEAFF. DNA of the CDR3: TGTGCCAGCAGCTCCTCGGGGGACACTGAAGCTTTCTTT.